This T cell receptor beta chain was sequenced for a study of blood T cell repertoires in COVID-19. About the study: Material from acute and convalescent COVID-19 was sourced from the United States, Italy and Spain.

Germline-derived CDR1 and CDR2 are SGHNT and YENEEA. V gave up 5 bases and J gave up 7 bases; unmatched junction bases: 7. CDR3 length: 14 residues. Enrolment of Seattle patients took place during active infection, and they were followed longitudinally. Original analysis: Reference gene primer amplification in the assay estimated nucleated cell counts. Here immunoSEQ multiplex PCR was the method, and the copy in TCRdb shows in-frame clones only, minus some. Clone size and the V and J calls come from that table; the DNA yielded D and trimming. The sample lists approximately 79,000 clones, 75% to 90% seen once, with 10% to 15% in the top ten.

The gene calls are TRBV11-3 and TRBJ2-1; 8 positions match TRBD1. The specimen sequenced was peripheral blood. This clonotype was sampled from a man between 50 and 59 years old with COVID-19, enrolled during active disease. For the CDR3, the DNA is TGTGCCAGCAGCGGGCGGACAGGGAGGAATGAGCAGTTCTTC. Protein sequence: CASSGRTGRNEQFF.